This T cell receptor beta chain was recovered during a study of tissue T cells after allogeneic stem cell transplantation. Study-wide results and limits: In patients and mice, blood and spleen missed much of tissue repertoire.

To note about this clone: What it recognizes is unknown. Gene names are the mouse ones. The read ends 1 residue early relative to the CDR3; the germline J gene fills the gap.

The time point is: mouse harvest day 7 after allogeneic transplant. Tail vein injection delivered 10^7 T-cell-depleted bone marrow cells and 10^6 splenic CD5+ T cells. B6 (H2b) cells into BALB/c (H2d) mice; tissues taken at day 7 or 14. This table comes from immunoSEQ multiplex PCR, and its TCRdb copy is limited to in-frame clones, with some not included. Here the sample spans 6,500 to 9,000 clones, around 40% being singletons. Trimming cost V 5 bases and J 3 bases, with 9 bases left between them. The CDR3 is made up of 13 amino acids. Germline V gene data show CDR1 as SGHSA and CDR2 as FRNQAP. The rearrangement uses TRBV16 and TRBJ2-5; a possible D gene is TRBD1 (6 bases). The sequence came from a female BALB/c mouse given C57BL/6 T cells with graft-versus-host disease after an allogeneic hematopoietic cell transplant. Sequencing used skin. Here the CDR3 reads CASSPTGQDTQYF. The sequenced CDR3 bases are TGTGCAAGCAGCCCGACAGGTCAAGACACCCAGTAC.